This T cell receptor beta chain originates from a study of blood T cell repertoires in COVID-19. Background on the study: Nucleic acid was either cDNA or gDNA, and it came from T cells, B-cell-depleted T cells, or PBMCs.

As handled by the study authors: The authors estimated nucleated cell counts from reference gene primer amplification. The method was immunoSEQ multiplex PCR; TCRdb's version includes in-frame clones alone and lacks a portion of them. V and J calls and clone size are copied from that table; D and trimming were computed from the DNA. The table records 95,000 to 110,000 clones, roughly 82% of them present only once. CDR3 length equals 13 residues. Trimming left V 6 bases short and J 3 bases short, with 9 bases between. Germline lookup yields CDR1 ENHRY and CDR2 SYGVKD. In its sample, this clone was seen once.

The J gene is TRBJ1-5, the V gene TRBV10-3; D is undetermined. Sequenced material: peripheral blood. The receptor was isolated from a man aged 60-69 years with acute or convalescent COVID-19. Here the CDR3 reads CAIRADTNQPQHF. The CDR3 DNA reads as TGTGCCATCAGGGCGGATACCAATCAGCCCCAGCATTTT.